Each of the 19 T cell receptor beta chains below was sequenced from the same sample in a study of blood T cell repertoires in COVID-19. Here immunoSEQ multiplex PCR was the method, and the copy in TCRdb shows in-frame clones only, minus some. The data contain 200,000 to 250,000 clones, about 84% of them singletons. Specimen: PBMCs or T cells enriched from blood (not recorded which). Every receptor here comes from a man aged 30-40 years with acute COVID-19.

This chain links TRBV30 with TRBJ1-2, with D perhaps matching TRBD1 (5 bases). CDR1 is GTSNPN and CDR2 is SVGIG in the germline V gene (reference sequence). The ends were cut back, 0 bases at V and 4 bases at J, with 18 bases in the middle. The CDR3 is made up of 16 amino acids. CDR3 amino acids: CAWSVKSTADPYGYTF. The CDR3 bases are TGTGCCTGGAGTGTAAAGTCGACAGCCGATCCCTATGGCTACACCTTC.

The rearrangement links TRBV12-5 to TRBJ1-4; tentatively, D is TRBD1 (6 bases). Trimming stripped 3 bases from V and 7 bases from J, with 15 bases between. Germline lookup yields CDR1 LGHNT and CDR2 FRNRAP. The CDR3 covers 15 residues. CDR3 sequence reads: CASGFGQGKGEKLFF. The CDR3 coding sequence is TGTGCTAGTGGTTTTGGGCAGGGGAAGGGTGAAAAACTGTTTTTT. Full variable domain (missing parts from reference TRBV12-5 and TRBJ1-4): DARVTQTPRHKVTEMGQEVTMRCQPILGHNTVFWYRQTMMQGLELLAYFRNRAPLDDSGMPKDRFSAEMPDATLATLKIQPSEPRDSAVYFCASGFGQGKGEKLFFGSGTQLSVL.

The genes are TRBV7-3 and TRBJ2-3, with 10 bases identical to TRBD2. J gave up 5 bases and V 5 bases, and 13 bases lay outside the gene matches. Germline V CDR1 and CDR2: SGHTA, FQGTGA. The CDR3 consists of 17 residues. The CDR3, as DNA: TGTGCCAGCAGCGTACTGTCGGCTAGCGGGGGTGGAGATACGCAGTATTTT. Protein sequence: CASSVLSASGGGDTQYF.

The chain combines TRBV3-1 (or the pseudogene TRBV3-2) with TRBJ1-1; 8 bases line up with TRBD1. The trim removed 6 bases at V and 10 bases at J, leaving 10 bases unmatched. The CDR3 consists of 13 residues. Germline V gives CDR1 LGHDT, CDR2 YNNKEL (reference sequence). DNA of the CDR3: TGTGCCAGCAGTCGACCTACCGGGACAGGAGCTTTCTTT. This codes for CASSRPTGTGAFF.

The rearrangement joins TRBV9 to TRBJ2-1; 8 bases match TRBD2. The CDR3 contains 15 residues. CDR1 and CDR2 from the germline V gene are SGDLS and YYNGEE. The V and J ends lost 3 bases and 3 bases, in that order; junction bases with no gene match: 5. The CDR3 coding sequence is TGTGCCAGCAGCGCAACGGGGGGGTACTACAATGAGCAGTTCTTC. Translated, it gives CASSATGGYYNEQFF.

This clone was detected a few times. The rearrangement links TRBV28 to TRBJ1-5, with 9 bases fitting TRBD1. CDR3 length: 15 amino acids. Trimming at V came to 3 bases and at J to 0 bases, leaving 0 bases not matched to a gene. CDR1 is MDHEN and CDR2 is SYDVKM in the germline V gene. The CDR3 bases are TGTGCCAGCAGTTTGGGACAGGGTAGCAATCAGCCCCAGCATTTT. It encodes CASSLGQGSNQPQHF.

V gene TRBV7-6 combines with J gene TRBJ2-5; 10 bases map to TRBD2. Germline V gene sequence: CDR1 SGHVS, CDR2 FNYEAQ. The CDR3 length is 17 residues. The J segment lost 0 bases and the V segment lost 0 bases, leaving 4 bases of the junction unmatched. In nucleotides, the CDR3 is TGTGCCAGCAGCTTAGCGTGGCTAGCGGGGGACCAAGAGACCCAGTACTTC. Translation: CASSLAWLAGDQETQYF.

The genes are TRBV7-3 and TRBJ2-7; 8 nucleotides align to TRBD1. V was clipped by 0 bases and J by 5 bases; unmatched bases: 6. The CDR3 runs 15 residues. Per the germline V gene, CDR1 is SGHTA and CDR2 is FQGTGA. For the CDR3, the DNA is TGTGCCAGCAGCTTAACCTTCGACAGGGGTGACGAGCAGTACTTC. This encodes CASSLTFDRGDEQYF.

The chain recombines TRBV18 with TRBJ1-1; perhaps TRBD1 as D (5 bases). The CDR3 sequence is 15 residues long. Germline CDR1 and CDR2: KGHSH and LQKENI. V was cut by 3 bases and J by 1 base, with 12 bases left in between. This CDR3 is CASSPLWGGNTEAFF. As DNA, the CDR3 is TGTGCCAGCTCACCGCTATGGGGCGGGAACACTGAAGCTTTCTTT. The entire variable domain, with the rest obtained from reference TRBV18 and TRBJ1-1, is as follows: NAGVMQNPRHLVRRRGQEARLRCSPMKGHSHVYWYRQLPEEGLKFMVYLQKENIIDESGMPKERFSAEFPKEGPSILRIQQVVRGDSAAYFCASSPLWGGNTEAFFGQGTRLTVV.

This clone was counted ten times or more. This CDR3 is also generated by other DNA sequences in the sample. The V call is TRBV9, the J call TRBJ1-1, with 10 bases lining up with TRBD1. The CDR3 runs 16 residues. The germline V gene encodes CDR1 SGDLS and CDR2 YYNGEE. Trimming took 0 bases from V and 1 from J; bases not matched to a gene: 3. The CDR3 spells CASSVATGGPNTEAFF. The CDR3 DNA sequence: TGTGCCAGCAGCGTAGCGACAGGGGGCCCGAACACTGAAGCTTTCTTT.

This chain links TRBV7-9 with TRBJ2-2, with D possibly matching TRBD1 (5 bases). V lost 8 bases, J lost 5 bases, and 6 bases lay in between. CDR1 SEHNR and CDR2 FQNEAQ come from the germline V gene (reference sequence). The CDR3 is 11 amino acids. The CDR3: CASDSTGELFF. Here the CDR3 DNA reads TGTGCCAGCGACAGTACCGGGGAGCTGTTTTTT.

This chain joins TRBV5-1 and TRBJ2-5; D is possibly TRBD1 (6 bases). Trimming stripped 4 bases from V and 2 bases from J, with 15 bases between. CDR1 is SGHRS and CDR2 is YFSETQ in the germline V gene. This CDR3 is built from 15 residues. CDR3 nucleotide sequence: TGCGCCAGCAGCCAAACCCGGGACAAACAAGAGACCCAGTACTTC. It yields the protein CASSQTRDKQETQYF.

Only one count was recorded for this clone. The CDR3: CASSYQGSGEKLFF. CDR3 nucleotides: TGTGCCAGCAGCTACCAGGGATCTGGGGAAAAACTGTTTTTT. The J gene is TRBJ1-4, the V gene TRBV28; D perhaps matches TRBD1 (5 bases). The germline V and J ends were trimmed by 6 bases and 8 bases, with 16 bases remaining between them. From germline, CDR1 is MDHEN and CDR2 SYDVKM. CDR3 length equals 14 residues.

The chain carries TRBV9 and TRBJ1-1, with TRBD1 matching over 7 bases. CDR3 length equals 14 residues. Germline V gene lookup returns CDR1 SGDLS and CDR2 YYNGEE. With 3 bases clipped from V and 7 bases from J, the junction kept 9 bases outside the gene matches. CDR3: CASSAAQGGREAFF. In DNA form, the CDR3 reads TGTGCCAGCAGCGCGGCGCAGGGGGGCCGTGAAGCTTTCTTT.

The rearrangement uses TRBV2 and TRBJ2-5; D uncertain. The CDR3 consists of 13 residues. Germline V gives CDR1 SNHLY, CDR2 FYNNEI. V was shortened by 1 base and J by 2 bases, with 5 bases between the two germline ends. The CDR3 reads CASSEGEQETQYF. CDR3 in DNA: TGTGCCAGCAGTGAAGGCGAACAAGAGACCCAGTACTTC.

This chain connects TRBV11-3 to TRBJ2-7; 7 bases are a match to TRBD2. The CDR3 sequence is 13 residues long. Germline V CDR1 and CDR2: SGHNT, YENEEA. The V and J ends lost 1 base and 6 bases, in that order; junction bases with no gene match: 3. The CDR3 coding sequence is TGTGCCAGCAGCTTAGCGTGGGGGGGCGAGCAGTACTTC. This codes for CASSLAWGGEQYF.

V and J are TRBV28 and TRBJ1-2; no clear D. CDR3 length equals 13 residues. V lost 3 bases and J 4 bases, leaving 9 bases between the germline ends. The germline V gene has CDR1 MDHEN and CDR2 SYDVKM. The CDR3 DNA reads as TGTGCCAGCAGTTTGAGGGCAGGCTATGGCTACACCTTC. Translated, it gives CASSLRAGYGYTF.

The rearrangement links TRBV5-5 to TRBJ1-2; 7 positions match TRBD1. CDR3 length equals 13 residues. Germline V gene sequence: CDR1 SGHKS, CDR2 YYEKEE (reference sequence). J was trimmed by 7 bases and V by 5 bases; bases with no gene match: 8. Here the CDR3 DNA reads TGTGCCAGCAGTCTACAGGGGTTGTTTGGCTACACCTTC. Translated, it gives CASSLQGLFGYTF.

The gene calls are TRBV12-3 or TRBV12-4 and TRBJ1-3; no definite D call. This CDR3 region has 12 residues. V dropped 6 bases and J dropped 0 bases, with 3 bases sitting between them. CDR3 bases: TGTGCCAGCAGCCGCTCTGGAAACACCATATATTTT. It translates to CASSRSGNTIYF.